This TCR beta chain is drawn from a study of blood T cell repertoires in COVID-19. Generated by immunoSEQ multiplex PCR, the TCRdb table keeps only in-frame clones and is missing some. This sample has about 270,000 clones, with more than 70% found just once. The sequence was obtained from a woman aged 45-59 years with acute or convalescent COVID-19. Sequenced: peripheral blood.

CDR3 sequence (DNA): TGTGCCAGCAGCTCCTGGACAGCCCTGAACACTGAAGCTTTCTTT. Encoded protein: CASSSWTALNTEAFF. The rearrangement uses TRBV5-4 and TRBJ1-1; a possible D gene is TRBD1 (6 bases). This CDR3 has 15 amino acids. V shed 3 bases and J shed 0 bases, with 12 bases lying between them. Looked up from germline, CDR1 is SGHNT and CDR2 is YYREEE (reference sequence).